These T cell receptor beta chains were read from a single sample in a study of shared clonotypes between healthy human individuals. Sequenced by immunoSEQ multiplex PCR; TCRdb stores in-frame clones only, minus some. Of about 2.4 million clones detected, approximately 90% appear once; the ten largest clones hold about 0.13%. Input material: naive CD4+ T cells sorted from blood. Receptors originate from a man aged 18 to 29 in good health. Both conserved end residues are part of each CDR3. Each record gives: J gene, D gene, V gene, clone size, CDR3 length, CDR3 DNA, CDR3 protein. The D gene is left open where the match is weak. The size of a clone is reported for some rows only, either as once, few or many, or as a class for expanded clones.

J gene: TRBJ1-6; D gene: .; V gene: TRBV30; clone size: .; CDR3 length: 15; CDR3 DNA: TGTGCCTGGAACCAGGGTATCGCCTATAATTCACCCCTCCACTTT; CDR3 protein: CAWNQGIAYNSPLHF
J gene: TRBJ2-5; D gene: .; V gene: TRBV2; clone size: .; CDR3 length: 11; CDR3 DNA: TGTGCCAGCAGATTACGGGGGACCCAGTACTTC; CDR3 protein: CASRLRGTQYF
J gene: TRBJ2-5; D gene: TRBD2; V gene: TRBV6-5; clone size: once; CDR3 length: 16; CDR3 DNA: TGTGCCAGCAGTTACTCCCAGCGGGGTTTTCAAGAGACCCAGTACTTC; CDR3 protein: CASSYSQRGFQETQYF
J gene: TRBJ2-5; D gene: .; V gene: TRBV9; clone size: few; CDR3 length: 14; CDR3 DNA: TGTGCCAGCAGCGTAGCAGGGAACCAAGAGACCCAGTACTTC; CDR3 protein: CASSVAGNQETQYF
J gene: TRBJ1-4; D gene: TRBD1; V gene: TRBV7-2; clone size: .; CDR3 length: 17; CDR3 DNA: TGTGCCAGCAGCACCCGGGACAGGGGGATAACTAATGAAAAACTGTTTTTT; CDR3 protein: CASSTRDRGITNEKLFF
J gene: TRBJ2-3; D gene: .; V gene: TRBV18; clone size: .; CDR3 length: 14; CDR3 DNA: TGTGCCAGCTCACCACTGGGCAGCACAGATACGCAGTATTTT; CDR3 protein: CASSPLGSTDTQYF
J gene: TRBJ1-1; D gene: TRBD1; V gene: TRBV19; clone size: .; CDR3 length: 21; CDR3 DNA: TGTGCCAGTAGTATAAAAATTTGGACAGGGAACGTCAAGGACTCGAACACTGAAGCTTTCTTT; CDR3 protein: CASSIKIWTGNVKDSNTEAFF
J gene: TRBJ2-7; D gene: .; V gene: TRBV7-9; clone size: .; CDR3 length: 16; CDR3 DNA: TGTGCCAGCAGCTCCTTCCAACTCAGGGATAACAACGAGCAGTACTTC; CDR3 protein: CASSSFQLRDNNEQYF
J gene: TRBJ1-2; D gene: TRBD1; V gene: TRBV6-6; clone size: .; CDR3 length: 14; CDR3 DNA: TGTGCCAGCAGTACGGGACAGGCTCACTATGGCTACACCTTC; CDR3 protein: CASSTGQAHYGYTF
J gene: TRBJ2-7; D gene: TRBD1; V gene: TRBV6-1; clone size: .; CDR3 length: 14; CDR3 DNA: TGTGCCAGCAGTGAAGGGGACAGGGCCTACGAGCAGTACTTC; CDR3 protein: CASSEGDRAYEQYF
J gene: TRBJ1-6; D gene: .; V gene: TRBV19; clone size: .; CDR3 length: 16; CDR3 DNA: TGTGCCAGTAGTATTTCTTCCCGACAGGATAATTCACCCCTCCACTTT; CDR3 protein: CASSISSRQDNSPLHF
J gene: TRBJ1-3; D gene: TRBD1; V gene: TRBV5-1; clone size: .; CDR3 length: 16; CDR3 DNA: TGCGCCAGCAGCTTGGTGTCAGGGGGTTTTGGAAACACCATATATTTT; CDR3 protein: CASSLVSGGFGNTIYF
J gene: TRBJ1-5; D gene: .; V gene: TRBV2; clone size: .; CDR3 length: 14; CDR3 DNA: TGTGCCAGCAGTAAGCTAGAGAGCAATCAGCCCCAGCATTTT; CDR3 protein: CASSKLESNQPQHF
J gene: TRBJ1-6; D gene: .; V gene: TRBV6-1; clone size: .; CDR3 length: 14; CDR3 DNA: TGTGCCAGCGGGCGGGGGTTAGGTAATTCACCCCTCCACTTT; CDR3 protein: CASGRGLGNSPLHF
J gene: TRBJ1-5; D gene: .; V gene: TRBV28; clone size: once; CDR3 length: 18; CDR3 DNA: TGTGCCAGCAGTGTCCTCCCCGGGACCACTCTTAGCAATCAGCCCCAGCATTTT; CDR3 protein: CASSVLPGTTLSNQPQHF
J gene: TRBJ2-5; D gene: .; V gene: TRBV6-5; clone size: .; CDR3 length: 15; CDR3 DNA: TGTGCCAGCAGACTCGAGGGACTCCGCCAAGAGACCCAGTACTTC; CDR3 protein: CASRLEGLRQETQYF
J gene: TRBJ2-5; D gene: TRBD2; V gene: TRBV2; clone size: .; CDR3 length: 14; CDR3 DNA: TGTGCCAGCAGTGAAGACCGGGGGGGAGAGACCCAGTACTTC; CDR3 protein: CASSEDRGGETQYF
J gene: TRBJ2-7; D gene: TRBD1; V gene: TRBV12-5; clone size: .; CDR3 length: 15; CDR3 DNA: TGTGCTAGTGGTCCGGGACAGGGGGCCGCCTACGAGCAGTACTTC; CDR3 protein: CASGPGQGAAYEQYF
J gene: TRBJ2-7; D gene: .; V gene: TRBV6-1; clone size: .; CDR3 length: 15; CDR3 DNA: TGTGCCAGCAGTGAATCTCTAGGGCATCACTACGAGCAGTACTTC; CDR3 protein: CASSESLGHHYEQYF
J gene: TRBJ2-4; D gene: .; V gene: TRBV29-1; clone size: .; CDR3 length: 13; CDR3 DNA: TGCAGCGTTGTGGGGGGAGCCAAAAACATTCAGTACTTC; CDR3 protein: CSVVGGAKNIQYF
J gene: TRBJ1-6; D gene: .; V gene: TRBV5-6; clone size: .; CDR3 length: 16; CDR3 DNA: TGTGCCAGCAGCTTGGGATCCCTCGGCAGGGATTCACCCCTCCACTTT; CDR3 protein: CASSLGSLGRDSPLHF
J gene: TRBJ1-2; D gene: TRBD1; V gene: TRBV28; clone size: .; CDR3 length: 14; CDR3 DNA: TGTGCCAGCAGTTTGGCAGGGGGCAACTATGGCTACACCTTC; CDR3 protein: CASSLAGGNYGYTF
J gene: TRBJ1-6; D gene: TRBD1; V gene: TRBV6-1; clone size: .; CDR3 length: 16; CDR3 DNA: TGTGCCAGCAGTGATGGGACAGCCTCCTATAATTCACCCCTCCACTTT; CDR3 protein: CASSDGTASYNSPLHF
J gene: TRBJ2-3; D gene: .; V gene: TRBV7-2; clone size: once; CDR3 length: 17; CDR3 DNA: TGTGCCAGCAGCTTAATTCGGGGGGCGGGTCGCACAGATACGCAGTATTTT; CDR3 protein: CASSLIRGAGRTDTQYF
J gene: TRBJ2-7; D gene: TRBD2; V gene: TRBV7-2; clone size: once; CDR3 length: 15; CDR3 DNA: TGTGCCAGCAGCTTGGCACCGGGACTAGGGAGCGAGCAGTACTTC; CDR3 protein: CASSLAPGLGSEQYF
J gene: TRBJ1-2; D gene: TRBD1; V gene: TRBV30; clone size: few; CDR3 length: 13; CDR3 DNA: TGTGCCTGGAGTGTTGGGACAGGGAATGGCTACACCTTC; CDR3 protein: CAWSVGTGNGYTF
J gene: TRBJ2-1; D gene: .; V gene: TRBV5-6; clone size: .; CDR3 length: 10; CDR3 DNA: TGTGCCAGCAGCCTCAATGAGCAGTTCTTC; CDR3 protein: CASSLNEQFF
J gene: TRBJ2-7; D gene: .; V gene: TRBV30; clone size: .; CDR3 length: 13; CDR3 DNA: TGTGCCCTCGAGGGGCTAGCGCCTTACGAGCAGTACTTC; CDR3 protein: CALEGLAPYEQYF
J gene: TRBJ2-7; D gene: .; V gene: TRBV18; clone size: .; CDR3 length: 12; CDR3 DNA: TGTGCCAGCTCACCACAGGGCGGCGAGCAGTACTTC; CDR3 protein: CASSPQGGEQYF
J gene: TRBJ2-5; D gene: .; V gene: TRBV9; clone size: .; CDR3 length: 16; CDR3 DNA: TGTGCCAGCAGCACCCTCGGGACTGGAGGGCAAGAGACCCAGTACTTC; CDR3 protein: CASSTLGTGGQETQYF
J gene: TRBJ1-1; D gene: TRBD1; V gene: TRBV4-3; clone size: .; CDR3 length: 16; CDR3 DNA: TGCGCCAGCAGCCAATCTACCAAGGCAGGGGGCACTGAAGCTTTCTTT; CDR3 protein: CASSQSTKAGGTEAFF
J gene: TRBJ1-6; D gene: TRBD1; V gene: TRBV11-2; clone size: .; CDR3 length: 16; CDR3 DNA: TGTGCCAGCAGCTTAGATAGGGCAGGGGGCGATTCACCCCTCCACTTT; CDR3 protein: CASSLDRAGGDSPLHF
J gene: TRBJ1-2; D gene: .; V gene: TRBV10-3; clone size: .; CDR3 length: 12; CDR3 DNA: TGTGCCATTTCCCGACAGAGCTATGGCTACACCTTC; CDR3 protein: CAISRQSYGYTF
J gene: TRBJ2-7; D gene: .; V gene: TRBV7-2; clone size: .; CDR3 length: 15; CDR3 DNA: TGTGCCAGCAGCCCTCTAGGAGGGGGCTTCTTAGAGCAGTACTTC; CDR3 protein: CASSPLGGGFLEQYF
J gene: TRBJ2-2; D gene: .; V gene: TRBV18; clone size: .; CDR3 length: 17; CDR3 DNA: TGTGCCAGCTCACTGCTTTCTTCGGGGTCAGGCTCCGGGGAGCTGTTTTTT; CDR3 protein: CASSLLSSGSGSGELFF
J gene: TRBJ2-7; D gene: .; V gene: TRBV5-1; clone size: .; CDR3 length: 14; CDR3 DNA: TGCGCCAGCAGCTTGGTAGGACAGCACTACGAGCAGTACTTC; CDR3 protein: CASSLVGQHYEQYF
J gene: TRBJ2-2; D gene: .; V gene: TRBV4-1; clone size: .; CDR3 length: 16; CDR3 DNA: TGCGCCAGCAGCCAAGAAGCGGCGCTGAACACCGGGGAGCTGTTTTTT; CDR3 protein: CASSQEAALNTGELFF
J gene: TRBJ2-7; D gene: .; V gene: TRBV18; clone size: .; CDR3 length: 15; CDR3 DNA: TGTGCCAGCTCAACCACCGGGACTGCTACTCTCGAGCAGTACTTC; CDR3 protein: CASSTTGTATLEQYF
J gene: TRBJ2-7; D gene: TRBD1; V gene: TRBV2; clone size: .; CDR3 length: 15; CDR3 DNA: TGTGCCAGCAGCTTAAGCAGGACAGGGCCATACGAGCAGTACTTC; CDR3 protein: CASSLSRTGPYEQYF
J gene: TRBJ2-5; D gene: TRBD2; V gene: TRBV2; clone size: .; CDR3 length: 14; CDR3 DNA: TGTGCCAGCGGCCTCCTAGCGGCTTCAGAGACCCAGTACTTC; CDR3 protein: CASGLLAASETQYF
J gene: TRBJ1-1; D gene: .; V gene: TRBV2; clone size: .; CDR3 length: 11; CDR3 DNA: TGTGCCAGCGGAGAGGGCACTGAAGCTTTCTTT; CDR3 protein: CASGEGTEAFF
J gene: TRBJ2-2; D gene: TRBD1; V gene: TRBV18; clone size: .; CDR3 length: 15; CDR3 DNA: TGTGCCAGCTCACCACAGGGGGCGGACACCGGGGAGCTGTTTTTT; CDR3 protein: CASSPQGADTGELFF
J gene: TRBJ1-1; D gene: .; V gene: TRBV6-1; clone size: .; CDR3 length: 14; CDR3 DNA: TGTGCCAGCAGTGGGGGACTGCAGAACACTGAAGCTTTCTTT; CDR3 protein: CASSGGLQNTEAFF
J gene: TRBJ1-2; D gene: .; V gene: TRBV7-2; clone size: .; CDR3 length: 13; CDR3 DNA: TGTGCCAGCATCCCGGACGGAGTCTATGGCTACACCTTC; CDR3 protein: CASIPDGVYGYTF
J gene: TRBJ2-2; D gene: .; V gene: TRBV28; clone size: .; CDR3 length: 15; CDR3 DNA: TGTGCCAGCAGTCCCCCCGGGGGCGCGCCCGGGGAGCTGTTTTTT; CDR3 protein: CASSPPGGAPGELFF
J gene: TRBJ1-6; D gene: .; V gene: TRBV28; clone size: .; CDR3 length: 15; CDR3 DNA: TGTGCCAGCAGTTTAAAGCTGAACTATAATTCACCCCTCCACTTT; CDR3 protein: CASSLKLNYNSPLHF
J gene: TRBJ2-1; D gene: .; V gene: TRBV11-2; clone size: .; CDR3 length: 15; CDR3 DNA: TGTGCCAGCAGCTCGGGGGGACACACCTACAATGAGCAGTTCTTC; CDR3 protein: CASSSGGHTYNEQFF
J gene: TRBJ1-2; D gene: TRBD1; V gene: TRBV5-6; clone size: .; CDR3 length: 16; CDR3 DNA: TGTGCCAGCAGCCCGAGGGACAGGGGTGCTAACTATGGCTACACCTTC; CDR3 protein: CASSPRDRGANYGYTF
J gene: TRBJ1-5; D gene: .; V gene: TRBV28; clone size: few; CDR3 length: 12; CDR3 DNA: TGTGCCAGCACCTCCGTTAATCAGCCCCAGCATTTT; CDR3 protein: CASTSVNQPQHF
J gene: TRBJ2-2; D gene: .; V gene: TRBV10-3; clone size: .; CDR3 length: 14; CDR3 DNA: TGTGCCATCAGCGCGCAGGGGAACACCGGGGAGCTGTTTTTT; CDR3 protein: CAISAQGNTGELFF
J gene: TRBJ1-1; D gene: .; V gene: TRBV11-2; clone size: .; CDR3 length: 14; CDR3 DNA: TGTGCCAGCAGCTTAGATAGGGGCGCCGGTGAAGCTTTCTTT; CDR3 protein: CASSLDRGAGEAFF
J gene: TRBJ1-1; D gene: .; V gene: TRBV30; clone size: .; CDR3 length: 13; CDR3 DNA: TGTGCCGTCGACTCAGGGGTGAACACTGAAGCTTTCTTT; CDR3 protein: CAVDSGVNTEAFF
J gene: TRBJ2-7; D gene: .; V gene: TRBV27; clone size: .; CDR3 length: 14; CDR3 DNA: TGTGCCAGCAGTTTATCTGGGGGGTCCTACGAGCAGTACTTC; CDR3 protein: CASSLSGGSYEQYF
J gene: TRBJ2-7; D gene: .; V gene: TRBV6-5; clone size: .; CDR3 length: 14; CDR3 DNA: TGTGCCAGCAGTCACGGGCAGTTCATATACGAGCAGTACTTC; CDR3 protein: CASSHGQFIYEQYF
J gene: TRBJ1-1; D gene: .; V gene: TRBV14; clone size: once; CDR3 length: 18; CDR3 DNA: TGTGCCAGCAGCCTCGCTGAGGGTTCAGTTGAGAGAAGGGCTGAAGCTTTCTTT; CDR3 protein: CASSLAEGSVERRAEAFF
J gene: TRBJ1-1; D gene: .; V gene: TRBV29-1; clone size: few; CDR3 length: 11; CDR3 DNA: TGCAGCGTTGGGTGGGCGTCACGAGCTTTCTTT; CDR3 protein: CSVGWASRAFF
J gene: TRBJ1-1; D gene: .; V gene: TRBV15; clone size: .; CDR3 length: 13; CDR3 DNA: TGTGCCACCAGCACCGACCAGAACACTGAAGCTTTCTTT; CDR3 protein: CATSTDQNTEAFF
J gene: TRBJ1-4; D gene: .; V gene: TRBV5-8; clone size: .; CDR3 length: 8; CDR3 DNA: TGTGCCAGCAGCTTTTGGGCTTTT; CDR3 protein: CASSFWAF
J gene: TRBJ2-1; D gene: TRBD2; V gene: TRBV9; clone size: once; CDR3 length: 15; CDR3 DNA: TGTGCCAGCAGCGTAGTAGCGGGAGGGCCCAATGAGCAGTTCTTC; CDR3 protein: CASSVVAGGPNEQFF
J gene: TRBJ1-2; D gene: TRBD1; V gene: TRBV6-5; clone size: .; CDR3 length: 14; CDR3 DNA: TGTGCCAGCAGTGAGGGACAGGGAAGGAATGGCTACACCTTC; CDR3 protein: CASSEGQGRNGYTF